Listed here is a single T cell receptor (beta chain). The data stem from a study of blood T cell repertoires in COVID-19. Study members were between roughly 18 and 89 years old and lived in 20 to 25 US regions. Researchers sorted participants into cohorts using their self-reported clinical history. Recovered Cohort 3 donors showed two negative PCRs, clearance, or symptom resolution. The CDR3 spans 15 residues. Source study methods: It was from reference gene primer amplification that nucleated cell counts were estimated. The protocol was immunoSEQ multiplex PCR, while the TCRdb copy is restricted to in-frame clones and leaves out a portion. From that table come the V and J calls and clone size; the DNA was used to work out D and trimming. The data show hundreds of thousands of clones, around 84% seen once.

The TCR comes from a man younger than 35 who had recovered from COVID-19. The sample consisted of PBMCs or T cells enriched from blood (not recorded which). This rearrangement joins TRBV21-1 to TRBJ2-1; TRBD1 reflects the table's D call only, with no check against the DNA. TRBV21-1 represents a pseudogene. The DNA for the CDR3 is TGTGCCAGCAGCAAAATCAGGGGCTCCTACAATGAGCAGTTCTTC. Amino acids: CASSKIRGSYNEQFF.